A single sample is the source of the 23 T cell receptor beta chains below, sequenced in a study of blood T cell repertoires in COVID-19. The data were produced by immunoSEQ multiplex PCR, yet TCRdb's version contains in-frame clones alone and is incomplete. Of approximately 240,000 clones in the sample, roughly 84% are singletons; the top ten hold 4%. Input material: peripheral blood. All receptors come from a woman aged 40 to 55 with active or convalescent COVID-19.

The V gene is TRBV29-1, the J gene TRBJ1-2, with 7 bases that match TRBD1. V dropped 3 bases and J dropped 4; count of bases not matched to a gene: 2. This CDR3 is 12 amino acids long. Germline V gene data show CDR1 as SQVTM and CDR2 as ANQGSEA. The CDR3 nucleotides read TGCAGCGTTGAGGACAGGACCTATGGCTACACCTTC. As protein: CSVEDRTYGYTF.

V usage is TRBV20-1 and J usage is TRBJ2-7; 7 bases line up with TRBD1. V trimming: 2 bases; J trimming: 12 bases; junction bases outside the gene matches: 7. This CDR3 spans 11 amino acids. Germline CDR1 and CDR2: DFQATT and SNEGSKA (reference sequence). The CDR3 sequence: CSARRGQARYF. CDR3 sequence (DNA): TGCAGTGCTAGAAGAGGACAGGCTCGGTACTTC.

This clone was recorded at least ten times. The chain combines TRBV6-4 with TRBJ2-7; 7 nucleotides align to TRBD1. Germline V gene sequence: CDR1 MRHNA, CDR2 SNTAGT. V shed 7 bases and J 7 bases; nucleotides not matched to a gene: 10. The CDR3 is 13 amino acids. For the CDR3, the DNA is TGTGCCAGCAACCTCACCGGGACAGATGAGCAGTACGTC. Residues: CASNLTGTDEQYV.

The chain recombines TRBV30 with TRBJ2-2; TRBD1 aligns across 9 bases. Germline V lookup: CDR1 GTSNPN, CDR2 SVGIG (reference sequence). The J segment lost 12 bases and the V segment lost 3 bases, leaving 5 bases of the junction unmatched. This CDR3 region has 12 residues. Here the CDR3 DNA reads TGTGCCTGGAGCCGGGACAGGGATAAGCTGTTTTTT. It translates to CAWSRDRDKLFF. Using reference TRBV30 and TRBJ2-2 for the parts outside the CDR3, the full variable domain is SQTIHQWPATLVQPVGSPLSLECTVEGTSNPNLYWYRQAAGRGLQLLFYSVGIGQISSEVPQNLSASRPQDRQFILSSKKLLLSDSGFYLCAWSRDRDKLFFGEGSRLTVL.

In this sample, this clone turned up once. The V and J genes are TRBV3-1 (or the pseudogene TRBV3-2) and TRBJ2-7, with no clear D. There are 15 residues in the CDR3. Deletions cut 2 bases from V and 3 bases from J, with 14 bases between. Germline V gene data show CDR1 as LGHDT and CDR2 as YNNKEL (reference sequence). The CDR3, as DNA: TGTGCCAGCAGCCAAACCTTCGCGGCGGTCTACGAGCAGTACTTC. It specifies CASSQTFAAVYEQYF.

This clone has just a few counts. The rearrangement joins TRBV7-6 to TRBJ2-7; 9 bases fit TRBD1. The CDR3 sequence is 16 residues long. Germline V lookup: CDR1 SGHVS, CDR2 FNYEAQ. V shed 3 bases, J shed 0 bases, and the junction held 6 bases outside the gene matches. CDR3 region: CASSFGTGLNSYEQYF. For the CDR3, the DNA is TGTGCCAGCAGCTTCGGGACAGGGCTGAACTCCTACGAGCAGTACTTC.

This clone occurred many times. The chain employs TRBV27 and TRBJ1-5, with TRBD1 matching 8 bases. The CDR3 consists of 15 residues. Germline assignment: CDR1 MNHEY and CDR2 SMNVEV (reference sequence). With V trimmed by 2 bases and J by 3 bases, 3 bases remained unmatched. The CDR3 DNA reads as TGTGCCAGCAGTTTAGGGGGACAGGCCAATCAGCCCCAGCATTTT. Its translation is CASSLGGQANQPQHF.

This clone appeared a few times. The chain employs TRBV14 and TRBJ2-7; 8 bases agree with TRBD1. The germline CDR1 and CDR2 sequences are SGHDN and FVKESK. V dropped 4 bases and J dropped 7; count of bases not matched to a gene: 15. CDR3 length: 16 residues. This CDR3 is CASSPTGAQDPGEQYV. As DNA, the CDR3 is TGTGCCAGCAGCCCGACAGGGGCCCAAGATCCGGGGGAGCAGTACGTC.

The chain combines TRBV7-3 with TRBJ2-2, with 7 bases aligning to TRBD2. The CDR3 totals 16 residues. The germline V gene has CDR1 SGHTA and CDR2 FQGTGA. Trimming at V came to 5 bases and at J to 5 bases, leaving 11 bases not matched to a gene. CDR3 residues: CASSATRGTGTGELFF. CDR3 nucleotides: TGTGCCAGCAGCGCCACGCGGGGGACCGGAACCGGGGAGCTGTTTTTT.

This clone has only a few counts. This sequence joins TRBV5-6 and TRBJ2-5; 7 positions match TRBD1. In germline, CDR1 is SGHDT, CDR2 YYEEEE. The CDR3 totals 16 residues. V was clipped by 3 bases and J by 3 bases; unmatched bases: 11. CDR3 loop: CASSSPGDRRKETQYF. The CDR3 region has the DNA TGTGCCAGCAGCTCTCCCGGGGACAGACGAAAAGAGACCCAGTACTTC.

This rearrangement joins TRBV3-1 (or the pseudogene TRBV3-2) to TRBJ1-1, with 7 bases matching TRBD1. The V gene end was trimmed by 2 bases and the J gene end by 0 bases; junction bases not matched to a gene: 3. CDR3 size: 15 residues. CDR1 and CDR2 (germline): LGHDT, YNNKEL (reference sequence). CDR3 sequence reads: CASSQRGQMNTEAFF. The CDR3 DNA follows: TGTGCCAGCAGCCAAAGGGGACAGATGAACACTGAAGCTTTCTTT.

The J gene is TRBJ2-3, the V gene TRBV29-1, with 8 nucleotides matching TRBD2. The CDR3 spans 14 residues. Germline trimming cut 2 bases from V and 1 base from J; bases unmatched to any gene: 2. Germline V gene data show CDR1 as SQVTM and CDR2 as ANQGSEA. For the CDR3, the DNA is TGCAGCGTTGAACGGGGGGGCGGCACAGATACGCAGTATTTT. Residues: CSVERGGGTDTQYF.

A remark on this clone: This same CDR3 is encoded by further DNA sequences in the sample. The chain links TRBV12-3 or TRBV12-4 to TRBJ1-4; a weak D match, TRBD1 (5 bases). This CDR3 has 12 residues. V gave up 2 bases and J gave up 11 bases, with 9 bases separating them. For the CDR3, the DNA is TGTGCCAGCAGTTTAAGGGGAGGTAAACTGTTTTTT. This translates into CASSLRGGKLFF.

The genes are TRBV2 and TRBJ1-1; possibly TRBD1 for D (6 bases). CDR3 length: 14 amino acids. CDR1 and CDR2 (germline): SNHLY, FYNNEI. The V gene lost 6 bases and the J gene lost 0 bases, with 11 bases spanning the gap. The CDR3 nucleotides are TGTGCCAGCAGCGCCGAGGGGGTGAACACTGAAGCTTTCTTT. This codes for CASSAEGVNTEAFF.

In this sample, this clone turned up a few times. The V call is TRBV18, the J call TRBJ1-2; no definite D call. Germline lookup yields CDR1 KGHSH and CDR2 LQKENI. V lost 6 bases and J lost 5, with 13 bases in between. This CDR3 has 13 residues. The CDR3 sequence is CASSSWTDYGYTF. Written as DNA, the CDR3 is TGTGCCAGCTCGTCCTGGACTGATTATGGCTACACCTTC. Together with reference TRBV18 and TRBJ1-2, the CDR3 gives the full variable domain: NAGVMQNPRHLVRRRGQEARLRCSPMKGHSHVYWYRQLPEEGLKFMVYLQKENIIDESGMPKERFSAEFPKEGPSILRIQQVVRGDSAAYFCASSSWTDYGYTFGSGTRLTVV.

The chain employs TRBV29-1 and TRBJ1-2; maybe TRBD1 (5 bases). CDR3 size: 12 residues. Germline V gene lookup returns CDR1 SQVTM and CDR2 ANQGSEA. V lost 7 bases, J lost 4 bases, and 13 bases lay in between. In nucleotides, the CDR3 is TGCAGCGGGGGGAGGGAGGCCTATGGCTACACCTTC. Protein product: CSGGREAYGYTF.

V and J are TRBV5-5 and TRBJ2-5; TRBD1 aligns across 7 bases. Losses at the gene ends were 2 bases for V and 4 bases for J; bases not matched to a gene: 8. The germline gives CDR1 SGHKS, CDR2 YYEKEE (reference sequence). The CDR3 spans 15 residues. CDR3: CASSLLRQGPETQYF. The CDR3 DNA follows: TGTGCCAGCAGCTTATTACGACAGGGCCCAGAGACCCAGTACTTC. The whole variable domain, remainder taken from reference TRBV5-5 and TRBJ2-5, is DAGVTQSPTHLIKTRGQQVTLRCSPISGHKSVSWYQQVLGQGPQFIFQYYEKEERGRGNFPDRFSARQFPNYSSELNVNALLLGDSALYLCASSLLRQGPETQYFGPGTRLLVL.

The chain recombines TRBV10-3 with TRBJ2-2; TRBD2 aligns across 9 bases. CDR3 size: 15 residues. The trim removed 10 bases at V and 4 bases at J, leaving 10 bases unmatched. From germline, CDR1 is ENHRY and CDR2 SYGVKD. The CDR3: CATAGGAQITGELFF. The DNA for the CDR3 is TGTGCCACCGCGGGGGGGGCGCAGATCACCGGGGAGCTGTTTTTT.

The chain uses TRBV5-5 and TRBJ2-3; 7 positions match TRBD2. CDR1 and CDR2 from the germline V gene are SGHKS and YYEKEE (reference sequence). This CDR3 is built from 16 residues. The V and J ends lost 4 bases and 1 base, in that order; junction bases with no gene match: 9. The chain's CDR3 is CASSVKGLAGTDTQYF. CDR3 nucleotides: TGTGCCAGCAGCGTCAAGGGCCTAGCGGGCACAGATACGCAGTATTTT.

This clone was seen a single time. V usage is TRBV7-6 and J usage is TRBJ1-4; a weak D match, TRBD1 (5 bases). CDR1 is SGHVS and CDR2 is FNYEAQ in the germline V gene. The CDR3 is 16 amino acids. Trimming stripped 5 bases from V and 2 bases from J, with 15 bases between. In DNA form, the CDR3 reads TGTGCCAGCAGCGGAATAATGGAGGGGACTAATGAAAAACTGTTTTTT. It translates to CASSGIMEGTNEKLFF.

This clone has a single count. The chain couples TRBV5-1 to TRBJ2-3; no clear D gene. The CDR3 is made up of 15 amino acids. Trimming stripped 0 bases from V and 2 bases from J, with 10 bases between. Germline loops: CDR1 SGHRS, CDR2 YFSETQ. CDR3: CASSLDPGYTDTQYF. The CDR3 nucleotides are TGCGCCAGCAGCTTGGATCCAGGTTACACAGATACGCAGTATTTT. The full variable domain, in which reference TRBV5-1 and TRBJ2-3 provide the parts outside the CDR3, is KAGVTQTPRYLIKTRGQQVTLSCSPISGHRSVSWYQQTPGQGLQFLFEYFSETQRNKGNFPGRFSGRQFSNSRSEMNVSTLELGDSALYLCASSLDPGYTDTQYFGPGTRLTVL.

The V and J genes are TRBV11-2 and TRBJ2-1; possible D gene TRBD2, 5 bases. Trimming took off 0 bases at V and 6 bases at J, with 6 bases between the two ends. Per the germline V gene, CDR1 is SGHAT and CDR2 is FQNNGV. The CDR3 covers 13 residues. The DNA for the CDR3 is TGTGCCAGCAGCTTAGAGCGGGCCAATGAGCAGTTCTTC. Encoded protein: CASSLERANEQFF.

The chain has TRBV6-5 and TRBJ1-1, with a possible D match to TRBD1 (5 bases). The germline gives CDR1 MNHEY, CDR2 SVGAGI. CDR3 length equals 12 residues. Trimming stripped 7 bases from V and 6 bases from J, with 12 bases between. The chain's CDR3 is CASMRGEAEAFF. DNA for the CDR3: TGTGCCAGCATGCGGGGCGAGGCTGAAGCTTTCTTT.